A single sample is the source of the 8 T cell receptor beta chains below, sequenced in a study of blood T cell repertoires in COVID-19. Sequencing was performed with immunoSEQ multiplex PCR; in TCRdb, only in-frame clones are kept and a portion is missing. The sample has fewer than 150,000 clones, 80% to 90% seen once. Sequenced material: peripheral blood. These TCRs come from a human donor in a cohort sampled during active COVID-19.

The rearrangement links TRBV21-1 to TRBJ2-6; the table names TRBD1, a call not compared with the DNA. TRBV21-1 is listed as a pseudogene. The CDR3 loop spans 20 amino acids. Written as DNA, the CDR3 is TGTGCCAGCAGCAAACTTAACACCGGGACACCCTCCTCTGGGGCCAACGTCCTGACTTTC. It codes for CASSKLNTGTPSSGANVLTF.

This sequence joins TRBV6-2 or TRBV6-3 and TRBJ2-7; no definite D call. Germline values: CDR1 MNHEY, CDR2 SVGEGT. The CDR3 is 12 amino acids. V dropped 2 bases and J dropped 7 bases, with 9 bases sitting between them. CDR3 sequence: CASSYDRREQYF. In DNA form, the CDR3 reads TGTGCCAGCAGTTACGACCGCAGGGAGCAGTACTTC.

The CDR3 nucleotides read TGCGCCAGCAGCTTGGCCTCGACAGGGAACGGCTACACCTTC. Translation: CASSLASTGNGYTF. The chain recombines TRBV5-1 with TRBJ1-2, with 7 bases aligning to TRBD1. V lost 0 bases and J lost 8; bases outside the gene matches: 7. The CDR3 is 14 amino acids. CDR1 is SGHRS and CDR2 is YFSETQ in the germline V gene.

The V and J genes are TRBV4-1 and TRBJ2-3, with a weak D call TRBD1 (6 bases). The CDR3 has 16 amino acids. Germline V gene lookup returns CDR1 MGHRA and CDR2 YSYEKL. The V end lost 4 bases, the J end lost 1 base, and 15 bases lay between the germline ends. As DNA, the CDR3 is TGCGCCAGCAGCCTGACGTGGGGGCACGGCACAGATACGCAGTATTTT. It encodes CASSLTWGHGTDTQYF.

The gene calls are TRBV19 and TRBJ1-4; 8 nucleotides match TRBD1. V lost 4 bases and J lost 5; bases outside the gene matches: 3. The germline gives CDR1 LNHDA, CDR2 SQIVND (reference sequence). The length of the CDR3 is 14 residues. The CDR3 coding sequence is TGTGCCAGTAGTACCTCAGGGGGCAATGAAAAACTGTTTTTT. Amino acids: CASSTSGGNEKLFF.

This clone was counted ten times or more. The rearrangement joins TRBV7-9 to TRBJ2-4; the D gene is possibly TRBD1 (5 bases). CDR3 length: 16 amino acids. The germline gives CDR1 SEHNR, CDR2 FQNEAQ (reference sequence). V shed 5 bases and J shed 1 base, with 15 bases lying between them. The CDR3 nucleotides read TGTGCCAGCAGCCCCAAGGTGCCAGGGGCCAAAAACATTCAGTACTTC. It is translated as CASSPKVPGAKNIQYF.

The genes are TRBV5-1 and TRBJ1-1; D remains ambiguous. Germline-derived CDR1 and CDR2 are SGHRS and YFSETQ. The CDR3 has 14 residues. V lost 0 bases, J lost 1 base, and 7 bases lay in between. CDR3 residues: CASSLAGRNTEAFF. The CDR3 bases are TGCGCCAGCAGCTTGGCAGGAAGGAACACTGAAGCTTTCTTT.

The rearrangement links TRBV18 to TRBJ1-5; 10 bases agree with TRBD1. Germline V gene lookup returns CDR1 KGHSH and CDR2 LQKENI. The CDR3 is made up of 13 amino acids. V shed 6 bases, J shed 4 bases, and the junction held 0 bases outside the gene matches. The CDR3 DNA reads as TGTGCCAGCTCGGGACAGGGGAATCAGCCCCAGCATTTT. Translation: CASSGQGNQPQHF.